This note documents a single TCR beta chain sequence. As yet, its antigen is unknown. The data were obtained in a study of vaccination and CD4 T cells after COVID-19. Sequenced with the Oncomine TCR Beta short-read assay was DNA taken from cultured CD4+ T cells. Using its own MiXCR run on the PCR reads, TCRdb lists one record per CDR3 protein. The sample consists of some 15,000 distinct CDR3 sequences, roughly 58% of them appearing once. Germline V gives CDR1 WSHSY, CDR2 SAAADI. V shed 0 bases and J 4 bases; nucleotides not matched to a gene: 7. This CDR3 is 16 amino acids long. Treatment in this sample: roughly 10-day PBMC culture with coronavirus spike peptide pools or control peptides (ViraFEST assay).

Input material: CD4+ T cells from blood, cultured in vitro. The rearrangement joins TRBV10-2 to TRBJ2-7, with 9 bases that match TRBD1. The TCR originated in a human donor who had recovered from COVID-19. The CDR3 loop reads CASSESGGQGSYEQYF. The CDR3, as DNA: TGCGCCAGCAGTGAGTCGGGAGGACAGGGGTCGTACGAGCAGTACTTC.